The next 18 T cell receptor beta chains were all read from a single sample in a study of shared clonotypes between healthy human individuals. Clones were read by immunoSEQ multiplex PCR, and TCRdb kept only the in-frame ones, dropping some. The top ten hold 0.55% to 0.7% of the sample, which has under 1,100,000 clones, about 80% seen once. Sample: memory CD4+ T cells from PBMCs. Specified subset: CD45RA-negative fraction. All receptors come from a man aged 18 to 29 in good health. Some clones in this sample may be carry-over from other donors' samples.

This clone was found a few times. This chain joins TRBV14 and TRBJ2-7; 9 nucleotides agree with TRBD1. J gave up 5 bases and V 7 bases, and 9 bases lay outside the gene matches. Germline V gene sequence: CDR1 SGHDN, CDR2 FVKESK. The CDR3 has 14 amino acids. CDR3 residues: CASNPGQGFHEQYF. The CDR3 bases are TGTGCCAGCAACCCGGGACAGGGTTTCCACGAGCAGTACTTC.

With regard to this clone: This sample also contains other DNA sequences that code for the same CDR3. The chain joins TRBV5-1 to TRBJ2-7; 7 bases line up with TRBD2. Germline V lookup: CDR1 SGHRS, CDR2 YFSETQ. Germline trimming cut 0 bases from V and 4 bases from J; bases unmatched to any gene: 4. CDR3 size: 14 residues. DNA for the CDR3: TGCGCCAGCAGCTTGGGCGGGGGTCTGTACGAGCAGTACTTC. Protein: CASSLGGGLYEQYF.

The chain is built from TRBV4-2 and TRBJ1-4; D possibly corresponds to TRBD1 (5 bases). V was pared by 1 base and J by 5 bases, with 14 bases between. The CDR3 loop spans 16 amino acids. CDR1 is LGHNA, CDR2 YNFKEQ, per germline. CDR3 nucleotide sequence: TGTGCCAGCAGCCAAGTCGTCGGGACGGAGAATGAAAAACTGTTTTTT. Translating gives CASSQVVGTENEKLFF.

In nucleotides, the CDR3 is TGTGCCAGCAGTTACTCTTATGAGGGAAACACCATATATTTT. Translating it yields CASSYSYEGNTIYF. The gene calls are TRBV6-6 and TRBJ1-3; D remains unclear. The CDR3 has 14 amino acids. V lost 0 bases and J lost 4, with 7 bases in between. CDR1 MNHNY and CDR2 SVGAGI come from the germline V gene (reference sequence).

The gene calls are TRBV6-1 and TRBJ2-1; 11 bases line up with TRBD2. The CDR3 is 14 residues long. Germline CDR1 is MNHNS and CDR2 is SASEGT. V lost 5 bases to trimming and J lost 9 bases; unmatched junction nucleotides: 6. The CDR3 region is CASSSSGRGIEQFF. Written as DNA, the CDR3 is TGTGCCAGCAGTAGTAGCGGGAGGGGTATTGAGCAGTTCTTC.

The chain recombines TRBV2 with TRBJ1-1; TRBD1 agrees at 9 bases. The ends lost 8 bases at V and 5 bases at J; junction bases unmatched: 6. Looked up from germline, CDR1 is SNHLY and CDR2 is FYNNEI. The CDR3 loop spans 13 amino acids. The CDR3 DNA reads as TGTGCCAGCGGGGACAGGGAAGGGACTGAAGCTTTCTTT. As protein: CASGDREGTEAFF.

A remark on this clone: This is likely an artifact of a read error, given a far larger clone one base away. The chain joins TRBV7-6 to TRBJ2-2; D uncertain. V was cut by 6 bases and J by 1 base, with 3 bases left in between. Germline CDR1 is SGHVS and CDR2 is FNYEAQ. The CDR3 contains 12 residues. The CDR3 DNA is TGTGCCAGCAGATTGAACACCGGGGAGCTGTTTTTT. Protein product: CASRLNTGELFF.

The chain couples TRBV5-1 to TRBJ2-5; 7 bases line up with TRBD2. Germline V gene lookup returns CDR1 SGHRS and CDR2 YFSETQ. CDR3 length: 14 amino acids. V was pared by 0 bases and J by 4 bases, with 3 bases of the junction left unmatched. In DNA form, the CDR3 reads TGCGCCAGCAGCTTGGGGATAGCGGGAGAGACCCAGTACTTC. Its protein product is CASSLGIAGETQYF.

The V gene is TRBV28, the J gene TRBJ1-4; the match to TRBD1 covers 9 bases. This CDR3 has 15 residues. V lost 8 bases to trimming and J lost 7 bases; unmatched junction nucleotides: 11. Germline values: CDR1 MDHEN, CDR2 SYDVKM. DNA for the CDR3: TGTGCCAGCTGCGTACCCGGGACAGGGCGTGAAAAACTGTTTTTT. This gives the protein CASCVPGTGREKLFF.

Here the CDR3 reads CASRTPGTSVYEQYF. The CDR3 nucleotides are TGTGCCAGCAGAACCCCCGGGACTAGCGTCTACGAGCAGTACTTC. The chain couples TRBV28 to TRBJ2-7, with 10 positions matching TRBD2. V shed 6 bases and J 3 bases; nucleotides not matched to a gene: 8. The CDR3 runs 15 residues. From germline, CDR1 is MDHEN and CDR2 SYDVKM. Together with reference TRBV28 and TRBJ2-7, the CDR3 gives the full variable domain: DVKVTQSSRYLVKRTGEKVFLECVQDMDHENMFWYRQDPGLGLRLIYFSYDVKMKEKGDIPEGYSVSREKKERFSLILESASTNQTSMYLCASRTPGTSVYEQYFGPGTRLTVT.

This clone has only a few counts. The rearrangement links TRBV6-1 to TRBJ2-7, with 10 bases lining up with TRBD2. CDR3 length: 14 amino acids. J was trimmed by 4 bases and V by 6 bases; bases with no gene match: 6. CDR1 MNHNS and CDR2 SASEGT come from the germline V gene. The CDR3 spells CASREGLALYEQYF. The DNA of the CDR3 is TGTGCCAGCAGGGAGGGACTAGCGCTATACGAGCAGTACTTC.

A few counts support this clone. The V gene is TRBV7-8, the J gene TRBJ2-2; 10 bases are shared with TRBD2. The CDR3 contains 17 residues. Germline values: CDR1 SGHVS, CDR2 FQNEAQ. V trimming: 5 bases; J trimming: 3 bases; junction bases outside the gene matches: 9. This CDR3 is CASSHRAGGRDTGELFF. CDR3 DNA: TGTGCCAGCAGCCATAGAGCGGGAGGGAGGGACACCGGGGAGCTGTTTTTT.

The rearrangement joins TRBV9 to TRBJ2-6, with D hard to call. Germline V gene data show CDR1 as SGDLS and CDR2 as YYNGEE. V was cut by 2 bases and J by 3 bases, with 6 bases left in between. The CDR3 covers 14 residues. CDR3: CASSVQLGANVLTF. Here the CDR3 DNA reads TGTGCCAGCAGCGTCCAGCTTGGGGCCAACGTCCTGACTTTC. The full variable domain, with the rest looked up from reference TRBV9 and TRBJ2-6, is DSGVTQTPKHLITATGQRVTLRCSPRSGDLSVYWYQQSLDQGLQFLIQYYNGEERAKGNILERFSAQQFPDLHSELNLSSLELGDSALYFCASSVQLGANVLTFGAGSRLTVL.

The V gene is TRBV4-3, the J gene TRBJ2-3; 11 positions agree with TRBD2. The CDR3 spans 16 residues. CDR1 and CDR2 from the germline V gene are LGHNA and YSLEER. The trim removed 5 bases at V and 2 bases at J, leaving 6 bases unmatched. The CDR3 DNA reads as TGCGCCAGCAGCTCAAGGACTAGCGGGTTCACAGATACGCAGTATTTT. Encoded protein: CASSSRTSGFTDTQYF.

This clone was seen ten or more times. CDR3 in DNA: TGTGCCAGCTACGAAGGCCCGGGGGTTTCGAACACTGAAGCTTTCTTT. It codes for CASYEGPGVSNTEAFF. The chain links TRBV2 to TRBJ1-1; a weak D match, TRBD1 (5 bases). This CDR3 is built from 16 residues. V was pared by 8 bases and J by 1 base, with 20 bases between. CDR1 is SNHLY and CDR2 is FYNNEI in the germline V gene.

This clone was counted once. The V and J genes are TRBV7-9 and TRBJ2-3; 10 nucleotides match TRBD1. V lost 4 bases, J lost 0 bases, and 10 bases stayed unmatched. CDR3 length: 18 amino acids. The germline CDR1 and CDR2 sequences are SEHNR and FQNEAQ (reference sequence). The CDR3 is CASSSYGQDRGSTDTQYF. The CDR3 DNA follows: TGTGCCAGCAGCTCTTACGGGCAGGACAGGGGGAGCACAGATACGCAGTATTTT.

The gene calls are TRBV5-1 and TRBJ2-1; TRBD2 might be the D (6 bases). The CDR3 has 15 residues. Trimming took 3 bases from V and 3 from J, leaving 13 bases between them. Germline V CDR1 and CDR2: SGHRS, YFSETQ. CDR3 nucleotides: TGCGCCAGCAGCTCCGGGATGACTAGCTACAATGAGCAGTTCTTC. Translated: CASSSGMTSYNEQFF.

The rearrangement uses TRBV9 and TRBJ2-2; D is undetermined. In germline, CDR1 is SGDLS, CDR2 YYNGEE. Deletions cut 4 bases from V and 6 bases from J, with 7 bases between. The CDR3 runs to 12 residues. The CDR3 region has the DNA TGTGCCAGCAGCATCCTGGCCGGGGAGCTGTTTTTT. It encodes CASSILAGELFF.